These 25 T cell receptor beta chains were sequenced from one sample in a study of T cell changes during pregnancy in multiple sclerosis (dated by TCRdb to about 2019). Receptor amplification or capture employed the immunoSEQ multiplex PCR assay. Drawn from immuneACCESS, this table holds only the in-frame rearrangements with V and J called that TCRdb kept. Clones are partly lost; checked studies trace under half to an unresolved V gene and leave the rest unexplained. The sample includes fewer than 55,000 clones, with approximately 90% observed a single time. The ten largest clones take up roughly 5.5% of the sample. Sequenced here: CD8+ T cells from peripheral blood mononuclear cells, sampled after pregnancy. The receptors here all came from a female donor in good health, enrolled as a control in a pregnancy study.

The table lists this clone with a count of one. The genes are TRBV12-5 and TRBJ1-1, with D possibly matching TRBD1 (5 bases). Germline V lookup: CDR1 LGHNT, CDR2 FRNRAP. V lost 1 base and J 3 bases, leaving 6 bases between the germline ends. The CDR3 contains 13 residues. In nucleotides, the CDR3 is TGTGCTAGTGGTTTGGGGGGGGACACTGAAGCTTTCTTT. Residues: CASGLGGDTEAFF.

The V call is TRBV5-4, the J call TRBJ2-6; 7 bases match TRBD1. This CDR3 is built from 18 residues. J lost 0 bases, V lost 1 base, and 7 bases had no gene match. Germline V gene sequence: CDR1 SGHNT, CDR2 YYREEE (reference sequence). The CDR3 DNA reads as TGTGCCAGCAGCTTGCTTGGACAGGTAAGCTCTGGGGCCAACGTCCTGACTTTC. This translates into CASSLLGQVSSGANVLTF.

The count of this clone is one. J is TRBJ2-1 and V is TRBV10-3; TRBD2 matches at 7 bases. J lost 2 bases, V lost 11 bases, and 15 bases had no gene match. The CDR3 totals 16 residues. CDR1 ENHRY and CDR2 SYGVKD come from the germline V gene. The CDR3 sequence is CASKDSGLRTYNEQFF. The DNA of the CDR3 is TGTGCCTCCAAGGATAGCGGGCTCCGCACCTACAATGAGCAGTTCTTC.

This chain links TRBV5-1 with TRBJ1-1; the match to TRBD1 covers 8 bases. CDR3 length: 14 residues. V lost 1 base, J lost 5 bases, and 4 bases stayed unmatched. Germline CDR1 is SGHRS and CDR2 is YFSETQ. CDR3 sequence: CASSLTGGATEAFF. In DNA, the CDR3 is TGCGCCAGCAGCTTGACAGGGGGGGCGACTGAAGCTTTCTTT.

The chain combines TRBV4-3 with TRBJ1-3, with D tentatively TRBD1 (5 bases). CDR3 length: 17 amino acids. CDR1 and CDR2 from the germline V gene are LGHNA and YSLEER. The V gene lost 4 bases and the J gene lost 0 bases, with 16 bases spanning the gap. CDR3 amino acids: CASSLGGDGSSGNTIYF. The CDR3 DNA sequence: TGCGCCAGCAGCCTCGGAGGGGACGGAAGCTCTGGAAACACCATATATTTT.

This clone was seen a single time. V and J are TRBV30 and TRBJ1-2; the D is unclear. Trimming cost V 0 bases and J 6 bases, with 8 bases left between them. The CDR3 has 12 residues. Germline CDR1 reads GTSNPN; CDR2 reads SVGIG (reference sequence). In DNA, the CDR3 is TGTGCCTGGAGTGTAACAGACCATGGCTACACCTTC. Its protein is CAWSVTDHGYTF.

The chain employs TRBV7-3 and TRBJ2-7; 9 bases agree with TRBD1. Per germline, CDR1 SGHTA and CDR2 FQGTGA. The CDR3 length is 16 residues. V gave up 4 bases and J gave up 0 bases; unmatched junction bases: 7. Here the CDR3 reads CASSSDRGMSSYEQYF. DNA of the CDR3: TGTGCCAGCAGCTCGGACAGGGGCATGAGCTCCTACGAGCAGTACTTC.

CDR3 loop: CASSSGGTLSYGYTF. The CDR3 DNA follows: TGTGCCAGCAGTTCCGGGGGAACCCTATCCTATGGCTACACCTTC. The chain joins TRBV27 to TRBJ1-2; TRBD1 is a possible D gene (5 bases). The CDR3 sequence is 15 residues long. V was pared by 4 bases and J by 4 bases, with 16 bases between. The germline gives CDR1 MNHEY, CDR2 SMNVEV (reference sequence).

J is TRBJ1-1 and V is TRBV27; 7 bases are a match to TRBD1. In germline, CDR1 is MNHEY, CDR2 SMNVEV (reference sequence). The CDR3 is 15 residues long. V was pared by 5 bases and J by 1 base, with 7 bases of the junction left unmatched. CDR3: CASSPRTGRNTEAFF. For the CDR3, the DNA is TGTGCCAGCAGTCCACGGACAGGACGGAACACTGAAGCTTTCTTT.

In its sample, this clone was seen once. The rearrangement uses TRBV2 and TRBJ1-2; tentative D call: TRBD1 (6 bases). Trimming stripped 2 bases from V and 13 bases from J, with 17 bases between. The CDR3 sequence is 13 residues long. From germline, CDR1 is SNHLY and CDR2 FYNNEI. CDR3 loop: CASSEQWQGNFTF. In nucleotides, the CDR3 is TGTGCCAGCAGTGAACAATGGCAGGGGAATTTCACCTTC.

The chain joins TRBV7-9 to TRBJ2-7; 7 bases agree with TRBD1. Trimming cost V 10 bases and J 0 bases; bases outside gene matches: 3. The CDR3 length is 12 residues. CDR1 SEHNR and CDR2 FQNEAQ come from the germline V gene (reference sequence). CDR3 coding DNA: TGTGCCACCACAGGGGACTCCTACGAGCAGTACTTC. This gives the protein CATTGDSYEQYF.

The J gene is TRBJ2-1, the V gene TRBV19; D is possibly TRBD2 (5 bases). The CDR3 length is 14 residues. Germline-derived CDR1 and CDR2 are LNHDA and SQIVND (reference sequence). V gave up 3 bases and J gave up 0 bases, with 6 bases separating them. The CDR3 nucleotides are TGTGCCAGTAGTATGGGGAGCTCCTACAATGAGCAGTTCTTC. Translation: CASSMGSSYNEQFF.

This chain connects TRBV10-3 to TRBJ2-7, with 8 bases matching TRBD1. This CDR3 region has 14 residues. CDR1 is ENHRY, CDR2 SYGVKD, per germline. Losses at the gene ends were 11 bases for V and 5 bases for J; bases not matched to a gene: 14. The CDR3 bases are TGTGCCGCCAGGTACACGACAGGGGACAACGAGCAGTACTTC. Protein sequence: CAARYTTGDNEQYF.

The chain recombines TRBV5-4 with TRBJ2-3; 9 bases agree with TRBD2. Germline lookup yields CDR1 SGHNT and CDR2 YYREEE (reference sequence). CDR3 length equals 17 residues. Trimming at V came to 4 bases and at J to 2 bases, leaving 11 bases not matched to a gene. The CDR3 region has the DNA TGTGCCAGCAGCGCCCCAATCTCTAGCGGGGACACAGATACGCAGTATTTT. Translating it yields CASSAPISSGDTDTQYF.

This clone was picked up one time. The J gene is TRBJ1-2, the V gene TRBV6-5, with D possibly being TRBD1 (5 bases). Per the germline V gene, CDR1 is MNHEY and CDR2 is SVGAGI. This CDR3 is 13 amino acids long. V was pared by 2 bases and J by 4 bases, with 8 bases between. This CDR3 reads CASSYGGTYGYTF. Written as DNA, the CDR3 is TGTGCCAGCAGTTACGGCGGGACCTATGGCTACACCTTC.

The chain joins TRBV29-1 to TRBJ1-5; TRBD1 matches 11 bases. The CDR3 length is 13 residues. Germline V gene sequence: CDR1 SQVTM, CDR2 ANQGSEA. Losses at the gene ends were 4 bases for V and 6 bases for J; bases not matched to a gene: 2. CDR3: CSVGGQGGQPQHF. Written as DNA, the CDR3 is TGCAGCGTTGGGGGACAGGGGGGTCAGCCCCAGCATTTT.

The rearrangement uses TRBV9 and TRBJ2-7; 7 positions match TRBD2. The length of the CDR3 is 15 residues. CDR1 and CDR2 from the germline V gene are SGDLS and YYNGEE. The ends lost 0 bases at V and 2 bases at J; junction bases unmatched: 5. In DNA form, the CDR3 reads TGTGCCAGCAGCGTAGGGCTAGCGGTAACCTACGAGCAGTACTTC. Amino acid sequence: CASSVGLAVTYEQYF.

The chain has TRBV5-1 and TRBJ1-6; D is perhaps TRBD1 (6 bases). CDR3 length: 14 amino acids. Trimming shortened V by 2 bases and J by 8 bases, and 11 bases separated the two germline ends. Per germline, CDR1 SGHRS and CDR2 YFSETQ. Here the CDR3 reads CASSLGGEYSPLHF. CDR3 DNA: TGCGCCAGCAGCTTAGGGGGGGAGTATTCACCCCTCCACTTT.

The chain combines TRBV19 with TRBJ2-5; 12 positions match TRBD2. CDR1 LNHDA and CDR2 SQIVND come from the germline V gene (reference sequence). This CDR3 comprises 16 residues. V lost 5 bases to trimming and J lost 5 bases; unmatched junction nucleotides: 9. CDR3 amino acids: CASSLTSGGNLETQYF. In nucleotides, the CDR3 is TGTGCCAGTAGTTTAACTAGCGGGGGGAACCTGGAGACCCAGTACTTC. Together with reference TRBV19 and TRBJ2-5, the CDR3 gives the full variable domain: DGGITQSPKYLFRKEGQNVTLSCEQNLNHDAMYWYRQDPGQGLRLIYYSQIVNDFQKGDIAEGYSVSREKKESFPLTVTSAQKNPTAFYLCASSLTSGGNLETQYFGPGTRLLVL.

The V call is TRBV27, the J call TRBJ2-6; 8 positions agree with TRBD1. The V and J ends lost 8 bases and 2 bases, in that order; junction bases with no gene match: 8. Per germline, CDR1 MNHEY and CDR2 SMNVEV (reference sequence). CDR3 size: 16 residues. The CDR3 nucleotides are TGTGCCAGCTCCTCACCCAGGGGGCCTGGGGCCAACGTCCTGACTTTC. Its translation is CASSSPRGPGANVLTF.

The gene calls are TRBV27 and TRBJ2-3; maybe TRBD2 (5 bases). The V and J ends lost 5 bases and 2 bases respectively, with 14 bases between them. This CDR3 is built from 15 residues. In germline, CDR1 is MNHEY, CDR2 SMNVEV (reference sequence). As DNA, the CDR3 is TGTGCCAGCAGTCTCAGCTACGGGGTCACAGATACGCAGTATTTT. Amino acid sequence: CASSLSYGVTDTQYF.

This clone came up a few times. The chain carries TRBV5-6 and TRBJ2-7; D is perhaps TRBD1 (5 bases). V was trimmed by 6 bases and J by 6 bases, leaving 16 bases between them. The CDR3 is 13 amino acids. CDR1 and CDR2 from the germline V gene are SGHDT and YYEEEE. The CDR3 loop is CASTIGQGFEQYF. Here the CDR3 DNA reads TGTGCCAGCACCATTGGCCAGGGATTCGAGCAGTACTTC.

The V gene is TRBV2, the J gene TRBJ1-1; a weak D match, TRBD1 (6 bases). This CDR3 comprises 15 residues. V was trimmed by 6 bases and J by 1 base, leaving 15 bases between them. Germline loops: CDR1 SNHLY, CDR2 FYNNEI. CDR3 protein: CASSATGTRNTEAFF. For the CDR3, the DNA is TGTGCCAGCAGCGCAACAGGGACTAGGAACACTGAAGCTTTCTTT. The variable domain in full, with the rest retrieved from reference TRBV2 and TRBJ1-1, is EPEVTQTPSHQVTQMGQEVILRCVPISNHLYFYWYRQILGQKVEFLVSFYNNEISEKSEIFDDQFSVERPDGSNFTLKIRSTKLEDSAMYFCASSATGTRNTEAFFGQGTRLTVV.

This chain connects TRBV4-1 to TRBJ2-7; D remains ambiguous. V shed 0 bases and J shed 7 bases, with 10 bases lying between them. The CDR3 runs 13 residues. Germline V gene data show CDR1 as MGHRA and CDR2 as YSYEKL. The CDR3 protein is CASSQDQALEQYF. Here the CDR3 DNA reads TGCGCCAGCAGCCAAGATCAGGCCTTGGAGCAGTACTTC.

J is TRBJ2-7 and V is TRBV4-3, with TRBD2 identical over 9 bases. After removal of 1 base from V and 4 bases from J, the junction contained 8 bases not matched to a gene. The CDR3 length is 16 residues. Germline V gives CDR1 LGHNA, CDR2 YSLEER. The CDR3 spells CASSQGLAAEGYEQYF. The CDR3 DNA reads as TGCGCCAGCAGCCAAGGACTAGCGGCAGAAGGGTACGAGCAGTACTTC.